This paragraph covers one TCR beta chain sequence. Its matching antigen is unknown. The data were taken from a study of chemoradiotherapy in HPV16-positive cancers. Findings and caveats of the study: Only a couple of HPV16-positive patients supplied the functional HPV-specificity definition. For HPV16-positive patients, expanding HPV-responsive T cells associated with longer recurrence-free survival.

From germline, CDR1 is SGHTA and CDR2 FQGTGA. The CDR3 consists of 13 residues. V lost 3 bases and J 9 bases, leaving 14 bases between the germline ends. Only in-frame clones appear in the TCRdb table, and some are missing; sequencing was by immunoSEQ multiplex PCR. In the table there are fewer than 40,000 clones, about 92% of which are singletons. The TCR originated in a human donor with HPV-associated anogenital cancer. The sample in question was blood, obtained from a patient who underwent chemoradiotherapy. V and J are TRBV7-3 and TRBJ2-5; TRBD2 might be the D (5 bases). The CDR3 reads CASSLSPSLSQYF. CDR3 DNA: TGTGCCAGCAGCTTGAGTCCTAGCTTGTCCCAGTACTTC.